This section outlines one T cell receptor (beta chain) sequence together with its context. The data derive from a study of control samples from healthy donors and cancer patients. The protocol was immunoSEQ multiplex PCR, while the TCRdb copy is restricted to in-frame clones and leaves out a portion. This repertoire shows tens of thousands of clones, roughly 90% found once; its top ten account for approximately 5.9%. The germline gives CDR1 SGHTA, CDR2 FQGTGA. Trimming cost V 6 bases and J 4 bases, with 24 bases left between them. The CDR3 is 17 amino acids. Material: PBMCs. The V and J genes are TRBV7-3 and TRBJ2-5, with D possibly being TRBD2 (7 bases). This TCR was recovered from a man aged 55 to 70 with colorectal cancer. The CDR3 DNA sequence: TGTGCCAGCAGATTCGCCCTGTTGGGGGGGGCCCTAGAGACCCAGTACTTC. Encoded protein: CASRFALLGGALETQYF.